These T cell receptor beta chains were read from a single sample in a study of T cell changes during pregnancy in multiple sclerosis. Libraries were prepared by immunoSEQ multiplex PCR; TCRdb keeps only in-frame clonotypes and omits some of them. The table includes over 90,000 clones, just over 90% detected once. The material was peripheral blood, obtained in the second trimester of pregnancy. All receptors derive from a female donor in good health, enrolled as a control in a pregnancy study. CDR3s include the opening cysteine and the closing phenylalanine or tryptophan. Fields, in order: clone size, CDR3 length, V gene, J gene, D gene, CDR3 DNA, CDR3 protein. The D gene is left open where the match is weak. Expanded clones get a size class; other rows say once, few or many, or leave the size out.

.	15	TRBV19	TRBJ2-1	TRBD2	TGTGCCAGTAGTATTGGCCTAGCGGGAGTCAATGAGCAGTTCTTC	CASSIGLAGVNEQFF
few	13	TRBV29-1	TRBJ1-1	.	TGCAGCGTTGAAGAGAAATCGGGCACTGAAGCTTTCTTT	CSVEEKSGTEAFF
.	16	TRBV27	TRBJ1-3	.	TGTGCCAGCAGTTTGGGCATCCACGGCTCTGGAAACACCATATATTTT	CASSLGIHGSGNTIYF
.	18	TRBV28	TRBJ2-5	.	TGTGCCAGCAGCCCCGTGGGGGGCGGGGGCAGCGGAATGAAGACCCAGTACTTC	CASSPVGGGGSGMKTQYF
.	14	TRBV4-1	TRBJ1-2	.	TGCGCCAGCAGCCAGGTACAGGGTAGTATCGGCTACACCTTC	CASSQVQGSIGYTF
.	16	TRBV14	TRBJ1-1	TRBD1	TGTGCCAGCAGCCAGAGACAGGGGACGATGAACACTGAAGCTTTCTTT	CASSQRQGTMNTEAFF
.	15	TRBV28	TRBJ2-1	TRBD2	TGTGCCAGCAGTCTGGGACTAGCGGGAGTGGGAGAGCAGTTCTTC	CASSLGLAGVGEQFF
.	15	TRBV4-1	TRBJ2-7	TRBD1	TGCGCCAGCAGCCAAGTAGTGGACAGGGCCGGCGAGCAGTACTTC	CASSQVVDRAGEQYF
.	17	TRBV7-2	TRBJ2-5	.	TGTGCCAGCAGCTCTTTGAGGGGAGGCTCTTCTGGGGAGACCCAGTACTTC	CASSSLRGGSSGETQYF
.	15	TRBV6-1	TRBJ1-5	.	TGTGCCAGCAGTGAAGATGGAGCTAGCAATCAGCCCCAGCATTTT	CASSEDGASNQPQHF